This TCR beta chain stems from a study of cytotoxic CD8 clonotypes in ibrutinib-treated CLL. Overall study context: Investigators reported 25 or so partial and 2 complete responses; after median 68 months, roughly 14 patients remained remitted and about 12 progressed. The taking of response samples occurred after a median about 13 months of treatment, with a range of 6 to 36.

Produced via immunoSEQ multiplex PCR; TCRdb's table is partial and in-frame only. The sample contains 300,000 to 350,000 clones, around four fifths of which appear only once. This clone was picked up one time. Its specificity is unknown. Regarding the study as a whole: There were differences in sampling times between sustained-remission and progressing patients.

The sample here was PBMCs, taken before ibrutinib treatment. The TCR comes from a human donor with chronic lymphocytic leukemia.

CDR3 residues: CASSDRGGANVLTF. The CDR3 DNA reads as TGTGCCAGCAGTGATAGAGGAGGGGCCAACGTCCTGACTTTC. The chain has TRBV2 and TRBJ2-6; D ambiguous. Germline CDR1 is SNHLY and CDR2 is FYNNEI. Trimming shortened V by 3 bases and J by 4 bases, and 7 bases separated the two germline ends. CDR3 length: 14 amino acids.